One and the same sample provided the 20 T cell receptor beta chains below, sequenced in a study of T-cell memory formation after mild COVID-19. TCRdb reanalysed the 5' RACE reads using MiXCR and keeps one entry per CDR3 protein. The table lists approximately 250,000 distinct CDR3 sequences, roughly 17% of them singletons. Sequencing was carried out using PBMCs or a T cell subset sorted from them (not recorded which). Receptors were obtained from a man younger than 30 who had mild COVID-19 (a few samples of this study predate the infection). Cell type and time point are not known.

This clonotype was observed a handful of times. This chain links TRBV7-8 with TRBJ2-1, with 7 bases that match TRBD1. Trimming removed 6 bases from V and 5 bases from J; junction bases left unmatched: 7. Germline V CDR1 and CDR2: SGHVS, FQNEAQ. The CDR3 has 14 amino acids. The CDR3 here is CASRRQGDHNEQFF. The CDR3 DNA follows: TGTGCCAGCAGGCGACAGGGAGACCACAATGAGCAGTTCTTC.

This clonotype was counted between two and nine times. J is TRBJ2-7 and V is TRBV28, with D perhaps matching TRBD1 (5 bases). CDR1 and CDR2 (germline): MDHEN, SYDVKM. The CDR3 is made up of 14 amino acids. The germline V and J ends were trimmed by 4 bases and 0 bases, with 10 bases remaining between them. DNA of the CDR3: TGTGCCAGCAGTTCCAGCAGGGTCTCCTACGAGCAGTACGTC. As protein: CASSSSRVSYEQYV.

This chain joins TRBV20-1 and TRBJ1-1; TRBD1 might be the D (6 bases). Trimming pared 5 bases from V and 5 bases from J, leaving 24 bases between. The CDR3 spans 16 residues. Germline V gene data show CDR1 as DFQATT and CDR2 as SNEGSKA (reference sequence). The CDR3 DNA reads TGCAGTGCTCAGAACTCCATTTTGGGGGGCTGGACTGAAGCTTTCTTT. Protein product: CSAQNSILGGWTEAFF.

This clonotype was observed a few times. CDR3 bases: TGCGCCAGCAGCGGGGGGCACTTAGACACTGAAGCTTTCTTT. Its translation is CASSGGHLDTEAFF. The rearrangement joins TRBV5-1 to TRBJ1-1; D is perhaps TRBD1 (6 bases). CDR3 length: 14 residues. The germline V gene encodes CDR1 SGHRS and CDR2 YFSETQ. The V end lost 4 bases, the J end lost 3 bases, and 13 bases lay between the germline ends.

This clonotype was observed a handful of times. The chain joins TRBV13 to TRBJ1-1; tentative D call: TRBD1 (5 bases). The CDR3 extends over 13 amino acids. CDR1 is PRHDT, CDR2 FYEKMQ, per germline (reference sequence). V lost 4 bases and J lost 7, with 13 bases in between. The CDR3 loop reads CASSWTSKNEAFF. As DNA, the CDR3 is TGTGCCAGCAGCTGGACATCGAAGAATGAAGCTTTCTTT.

This chain joins TRBV10-3 and TRBJ2-3, with 10 bases identical to TRBD1. The trim removed 3 bases at V and 6 bases at J, leaving 6 bases unmatched. The CDR3 sequence is 15 residues long. In germline, CDR1 is ENHRY, CDR2 SYGVKD. CDR3 DNA: TGTGCCATCAGTGATCGGACAGGGGGGTGGGATACGCAGTATTTT. Translated, it gives CAISDRTGGWDTQYF.

J is TRBJ1-5 and V is TRBV12-3 or TRBV12-4; D remains unclear. The CDR3 loop spans 16 amino acids. V lost 2 bases to trimming and J lost 6 bases, with 17 bases between them. In nucleotides, the CDR3 is TGTGCCAGCAGTTTAATTAATCCCGGGCCGCGTCAGCCCCAGCATTTT. Amino acid sequence: CASSLINPGPRQPQHF.

This clonotype was seen more than once but under ten times. The V and J genes are TRBV12-3 or TRBV12-4 and TRBJ2-7; D tentatively reads TRBD1 or TRBD2 (5 bases each). The CDR3 covers 15 residues. V gave up 6 bases and J gave up 3 bases, with 18 bases separating them. Written as DNA, the CDR3 is TGTGCCAGCAGCCCCACAGGAGGCCCCCTCTACGAGCAGTACTTC. It yields the protein CASSPTGGPLYEQYF.

This clonotype was found a few times. This sequence joins TRBV2 and TRBJ1-2; no clear D gene. The CDR3 length is 14 residues. V was clipped by 10 bases and J by 4 bases, with 19 bases between them. CDR1 is SNHLY, CDR2 FYNNEI, per germline. The CDR3 is CATTGGLAPYGYTF. CDR3 DNA sequence: TGTGCCACTACGGGAGGGCTGGCCCCCTATGGCTACACCTTC.

The chain joins TRBV10-3 to TRBJ2-7, with TRBD1 matching over 11 bases. Germline trimming cut 6 bases from V and 7 bases from J; bases unmatched to any gene: 8. The germline V gene has CDR1 ENHRY and CDR2 SYGVKD. CDR3 length: 14 amino acids. The CDR3 loop is CAIRSAGTGGEQYV. CDR3 sequence (DNA): TGTGCCATCAGATCTGCCGGGACAGGGGGAGAGCAGTACGTC.

This clonotype was found once. The gene calls are TRBV19 and TRBJ1-1; D may be TRBD1 (5 bases). V gave up 3 bases and J gave up 3 bases, with 11 bases separating them. The CDR3 consists of 14 residues. Germline CDR1 and CDR2: LNHDA and SQIVND (reference sequence). CDR3 nucleotide sequence: TGTGCCAGTAGTATCCATGTGGGGGACACTGAAGCTTTCTTT. Residues: CASSIHVGDTEAFF.

In regard to this clonotype: Its ends do not fully match the called genes, so a read error is possible. The rearrangement links TRBV4-1 to TRBJ1-5; unclear D gene. This CDR3 is built from 14 residues. Germline V gene sequence: CDR1 MGHRA, CDR2 YSYEKL. The CDR3 region has the DNA TGCGCCAGCAGCCAGGGAGCAGTTTCTCAGCACCAGCATTTT. Translation: CASSQGAVSQHQHF.

This sequence joins TRBV2 and TRBJ2-1, with D possibly matching TRBD1 (6 bases). CDR1 is SNHLY, CDR2 FYNNEI, per germline. The ends were cut back, 8 bases at V and 5 bases at J, with 10 bases in the middle. The CDR3 totals 12 residues. The DNA for the CDR3 is TGTGCCAGCCAGGACAGCCACAATGAGCAGTTCTTC. It yields the protein CASQDSHNEQFF.

The table lists this clonotype with a few counts. The chain joins TRBV4-2 to TRBJ2-5; 12 nucleotides align to TRBD2. Germline CDR1 LGHNA, CDR2 YNFKEQ. V trimming: 0 bases; J trimming: 2 bases; junction bases outside the gene matches: 7. The CDR3 is 18 residues long. CDR3 coding DNA: TGTGCCAGCAGCCAAGATACCCGACTAGCGGGGGAACAAGAGACCCAGTACTTC. Translated, it gives CASSQDTRLAGEQETQYF.

The rearrangement uses TRBV5-1 and TRBJ2-1; D is tentatively TRBD1 or TRBD2 (6 bases each). The germline V gene encodes CDR1 SGHRS and CDR2 YFSETQ. This CDR3 has 14 amino acids. V lost 6 bases, J lost 2 bases, and 12 bases lay in between. The CDR3 spells CASTTGGAYNEQFF. As DNA, the CDR3 is TGCGCCAGCACCACCGGGGGCGCCTACAATGAGCAGTTCTTC.

This clonotype has more than one count but fewer than ten. The chain carries TRBV5-1 and TRBJ1-1; weak D call: TRBD1 (5 bases). The CDR3 totals 15 residues. Trimming cost V 5 bases and J 4 bases, with 18 bases left between them. CDR1 and CDR2 (germline): SGHRS, YFSETQ. CDR3 in DNA: TGCGCCAGCAGACTCGCCGACGGGGGGTTCACTGAAGCTTTCTTT. Translating gives CASRLADGGFTEAFF. The full variable domain, with the rest looked up from reference TRBV5-1 and TRBJ1-1, is KAGVTQTPRYLIKTRGQQVTLSCSPISGHRSVSWYQQTPGQGLQFLFEYFSETQRNKGNFPGRFSGRQFSNSRSEMNVSTLELGDSALYLCASRLADGGFTEAFFGQGTRLTVV.

This clonotype has more than one count but fewer than ten. The chain links TRBV6-6 to TRBJ1-4; 7 bases fit TRBD1. The CDR3 has 15 residues. The trim removed 5 bases at V and 10 bases at J, leaving 13 bases unmatched. CDR1 MNHNY and CDR2 SVGAGI come from the germline V gene (reference sequence). The CDR3 nucleotides read TGTGCCAGCAGTCAGAGAGACAGGGATGGTCGAAAACTGTTTTTT. Translation: CASSQRDRDGRKLFF.

The chain links TRBV20-1 to TRBJ2-3, with 9 bases fitting TRBD2. V dropped 7 bases and J dropped 2; count of bases not matched to a gene: 7. The CDR3 runs to 14 residues. Germline assignment: CDR1 DFQATT and CDR2 SNEGSKA (reference sequence). CDR3 amino acids: CSVRSGGYTDTQYF. CDR3 DNA sequence: TGCAGTGTTCGGAGCGGGGGGTACACAGATACGCAGTATTTT.

V is TRBV5-5 and J is TRBJ2-7; D is tentatively TRBD1 or TRBD2 (6 bases each). The CDR3 is 13 residues long. Trimming took off 3 bases at V and 8 bases at J, with 15 bases between the two ends. CDR1 and CDR2 from the germline V gene are SGHKS and YYEKEE (reference sequence). The CDR3 reads CASSSDGGGKQYV. Written as DNA, the CDR3 is TGTGCCAGCAGCTCGGACGGGGGCGGCAAGCAGTACGTC.

The chain employs TRBV4-1 and TRBJ1-1, with D hard to call. CDR1 is MGHRA, CDR2 YSYEKL, per germline. V lost 1 base, J lost 4 bases, and 16 bases lay in between. The CDR3 loop spans 16 amino acids. The CDR3 is CASSQVDMGFATEAFF. The CDR3 region has the DNA TGCGCCAGCAGCCAAGTGGATATGGGATTCGCCACTGAAGCTTTCTTT.